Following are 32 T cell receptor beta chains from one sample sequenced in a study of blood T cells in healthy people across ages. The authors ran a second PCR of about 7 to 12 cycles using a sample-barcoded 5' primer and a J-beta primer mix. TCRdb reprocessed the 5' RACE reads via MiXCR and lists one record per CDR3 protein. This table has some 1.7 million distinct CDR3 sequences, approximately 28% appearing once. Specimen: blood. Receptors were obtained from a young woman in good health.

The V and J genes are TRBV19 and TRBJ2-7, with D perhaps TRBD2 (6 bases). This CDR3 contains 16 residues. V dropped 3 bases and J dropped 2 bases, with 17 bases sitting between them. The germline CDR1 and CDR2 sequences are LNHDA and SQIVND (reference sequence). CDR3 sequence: CASSIGGLSGAYEQYF. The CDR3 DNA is TGTGCCAGTAGTATCGGGGGACTCTCCGGGGCCTACGAGCAGTACTTC.

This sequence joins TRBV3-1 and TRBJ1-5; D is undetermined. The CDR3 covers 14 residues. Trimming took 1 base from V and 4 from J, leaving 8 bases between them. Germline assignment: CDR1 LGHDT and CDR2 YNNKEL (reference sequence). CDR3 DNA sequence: TGTGCCAGCAGCCAAGGGCGGTTGAATCAGCCCCAGCATTTT. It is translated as CASSQGRLNQPQHF.

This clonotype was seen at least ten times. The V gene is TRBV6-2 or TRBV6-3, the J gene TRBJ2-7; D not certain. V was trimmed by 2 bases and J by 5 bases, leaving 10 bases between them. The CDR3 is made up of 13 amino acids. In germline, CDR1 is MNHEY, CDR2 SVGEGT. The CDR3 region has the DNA TGTGCCAGCAGTTACGAACGCCTAGACGAGCAGTACTTC. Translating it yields CASSYERLDEQYF.

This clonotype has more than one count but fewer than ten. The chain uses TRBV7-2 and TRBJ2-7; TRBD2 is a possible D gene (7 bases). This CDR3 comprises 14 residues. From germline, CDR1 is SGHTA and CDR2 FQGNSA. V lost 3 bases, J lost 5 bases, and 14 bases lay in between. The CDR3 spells CASSLRGGVDEQYF. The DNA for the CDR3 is TGTGCCAGCAGCTTGAGGGGGGGTGTCGACGAGCAGTACTTC. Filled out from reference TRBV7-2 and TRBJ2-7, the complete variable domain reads GAGVSQSPSNKVTEKGKDVELRCDPISGHTALYWYRQSLGQGLEFLIYFQGNSAPDKSGLPSDRFSAERTGGSVSTLTIQRTQQEDSAVYLCASSLRGGVDEQYFGPGTRLTVT.

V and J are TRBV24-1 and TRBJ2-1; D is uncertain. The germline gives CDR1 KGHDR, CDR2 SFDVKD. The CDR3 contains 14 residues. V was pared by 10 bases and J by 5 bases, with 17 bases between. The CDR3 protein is CATTREPANNEQFF. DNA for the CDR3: TGTGCCACTACCAGAGAACCAGCGAACAATGAGCAGTTCTTC.

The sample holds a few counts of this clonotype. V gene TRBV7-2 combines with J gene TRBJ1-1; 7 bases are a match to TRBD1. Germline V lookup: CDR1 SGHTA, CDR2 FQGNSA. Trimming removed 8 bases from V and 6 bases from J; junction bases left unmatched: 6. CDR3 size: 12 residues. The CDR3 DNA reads TGTGCCAGCGGACGCAGGGGGGCTGAAGCTTTCTTT. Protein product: CASGRRGAEAFF.

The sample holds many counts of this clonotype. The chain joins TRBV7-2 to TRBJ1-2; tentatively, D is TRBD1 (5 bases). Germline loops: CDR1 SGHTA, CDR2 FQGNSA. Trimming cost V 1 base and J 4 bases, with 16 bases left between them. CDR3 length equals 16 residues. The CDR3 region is CASSLDWDRARYGYTF. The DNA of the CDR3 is TGTGCCAGCAGCTTAGACTGGGACCGAGCCCGCTATGGCTACACCTTC.

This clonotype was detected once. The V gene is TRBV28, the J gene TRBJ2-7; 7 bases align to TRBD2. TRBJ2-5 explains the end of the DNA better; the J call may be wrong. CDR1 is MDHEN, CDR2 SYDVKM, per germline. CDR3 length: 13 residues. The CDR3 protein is CASRRRGFGTQYF. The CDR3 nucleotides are TGTGCCAGCAGGCGGCGGGGGTTCGGGACCCAGTACTTC.

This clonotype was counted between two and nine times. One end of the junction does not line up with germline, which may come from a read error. The CDR3 region has the DNA TGCGCCAGCAGCTTGGCCGGAGCTGGAAACACCATATATTTT. This codes for CASSLAGAGNTIYF. The chain joins TRBV12-3 or TRBV12-4 to TRBJ1-3; D not certain. The length of the CDR3 is 14 residues.

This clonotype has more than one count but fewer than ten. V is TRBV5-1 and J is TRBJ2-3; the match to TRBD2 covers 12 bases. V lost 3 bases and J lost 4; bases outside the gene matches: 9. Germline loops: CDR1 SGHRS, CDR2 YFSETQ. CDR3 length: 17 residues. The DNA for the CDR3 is TGCGCCAGCAGCTCATTACTAGCGGGGGGATTCGCAGATACGCAGTATTTT. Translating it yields CASSSLLAGGFADTQYF.

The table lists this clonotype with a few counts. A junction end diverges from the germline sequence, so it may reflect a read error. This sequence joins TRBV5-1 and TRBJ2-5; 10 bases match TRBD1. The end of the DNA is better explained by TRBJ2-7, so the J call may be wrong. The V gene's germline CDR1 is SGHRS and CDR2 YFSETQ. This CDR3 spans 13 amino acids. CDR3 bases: TGCACCAGCAGCCGGGACAGGGGCTCCGAGCAGTACTTC. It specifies CTSSRDRGSEQYF.

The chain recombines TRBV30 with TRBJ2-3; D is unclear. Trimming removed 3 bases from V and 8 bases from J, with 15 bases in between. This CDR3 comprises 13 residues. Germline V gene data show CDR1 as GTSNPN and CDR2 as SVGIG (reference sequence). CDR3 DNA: TGTGCCTGGAGCTCCTCGGACGGCCGTACGCAGTATTTT. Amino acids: CAWSSSDGRTQYF.

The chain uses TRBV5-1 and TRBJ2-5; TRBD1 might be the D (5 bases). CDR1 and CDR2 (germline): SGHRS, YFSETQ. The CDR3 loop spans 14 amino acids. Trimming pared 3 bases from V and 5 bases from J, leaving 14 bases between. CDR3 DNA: TGCGCCAGCAGCTCGGCCAGGGCGGAGGAGACCCAGTACTTC. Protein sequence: CASSSARAEETQYF.

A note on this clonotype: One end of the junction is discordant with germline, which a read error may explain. This CDR3 is CASSFGGSGGTDTQYF. CDR3 sequence (DNA): TGTGCCAGCAGTTTTGGGGGTAGTGGGGGCACGGATACGCAGTATTTT. The chain combines TRBV12-3 or TRBV12-4 with TRBJ2-3, with D maybe TRBD1 (6 bases). The CDR3 is made up of 16 amino acids.

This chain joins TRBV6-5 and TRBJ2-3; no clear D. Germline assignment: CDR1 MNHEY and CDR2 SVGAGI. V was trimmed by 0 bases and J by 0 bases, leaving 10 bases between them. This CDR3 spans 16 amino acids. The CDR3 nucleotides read TGTGCCAGCAGTTACTCGATTAGCAGAAGCACAGATACGCAGTATTTT. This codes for CASSYSISRSTDTQYF.

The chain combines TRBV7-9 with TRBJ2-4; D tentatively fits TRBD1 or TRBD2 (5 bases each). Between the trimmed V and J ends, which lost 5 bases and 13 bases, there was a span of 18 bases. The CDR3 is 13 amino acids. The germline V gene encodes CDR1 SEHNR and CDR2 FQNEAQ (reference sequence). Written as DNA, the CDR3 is TGTGCCAGCAGCCGAGGGGAGTTTGGTGAGCAGTACTTC. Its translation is CASSRGEFGEQYF.

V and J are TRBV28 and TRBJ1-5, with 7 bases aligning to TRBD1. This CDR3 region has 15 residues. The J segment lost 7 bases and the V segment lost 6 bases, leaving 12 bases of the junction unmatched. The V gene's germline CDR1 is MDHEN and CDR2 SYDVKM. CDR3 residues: CASSYPRDSAQPQHF. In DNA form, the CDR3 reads TGTGCCAGCAGCTATCCCCGGGACAGCGCCCAGCCCCAGCATTTT.

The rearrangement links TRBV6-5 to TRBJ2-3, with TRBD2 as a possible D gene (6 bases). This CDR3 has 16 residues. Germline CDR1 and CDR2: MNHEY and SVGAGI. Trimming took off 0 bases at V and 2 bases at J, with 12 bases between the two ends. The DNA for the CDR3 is TGTGCCAGCAGTTACTCGTTCGGGAGTCTCACAGATACGCAGTATTTT. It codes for CASSYSFGSLTDTQYF.

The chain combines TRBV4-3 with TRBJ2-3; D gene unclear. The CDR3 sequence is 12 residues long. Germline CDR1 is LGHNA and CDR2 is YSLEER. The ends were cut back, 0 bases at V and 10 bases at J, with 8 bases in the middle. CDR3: CASSQDQRSQYF. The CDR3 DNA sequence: TGCGCCAGCAGCCAAGATCAGAGGTCGCAGTATTTT.

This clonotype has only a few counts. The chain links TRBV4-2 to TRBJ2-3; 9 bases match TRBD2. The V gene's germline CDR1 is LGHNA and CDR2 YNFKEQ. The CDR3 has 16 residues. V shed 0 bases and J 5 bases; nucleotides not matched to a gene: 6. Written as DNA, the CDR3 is TGTGCCAGCAGCCAAGATATGGCGGGGGGGAAAGATACGCAGTATTTT. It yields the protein CASSQDMAGGKDTQYF.

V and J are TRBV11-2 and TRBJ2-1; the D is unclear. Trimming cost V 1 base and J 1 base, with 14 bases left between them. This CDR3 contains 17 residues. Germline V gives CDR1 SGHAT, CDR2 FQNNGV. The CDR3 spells CASSLVGQEASYNEQFF. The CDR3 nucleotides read TGTGCCAGCAGCTTAGTGGGCCAAGAGGCGTCCTACAATGAGCAGTTCTTC. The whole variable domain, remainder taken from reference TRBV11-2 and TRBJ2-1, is EAGVAQSPRYKIIEKRQSVAFWCNPISGHATLYWYQQILGQGPKLLIQFQNNGVVDDSQLPKDRFSAERLKGVDSTLKIQPAKLEDSAVYLCASSLVGQEASYNEQFFGPGTRLTVL.

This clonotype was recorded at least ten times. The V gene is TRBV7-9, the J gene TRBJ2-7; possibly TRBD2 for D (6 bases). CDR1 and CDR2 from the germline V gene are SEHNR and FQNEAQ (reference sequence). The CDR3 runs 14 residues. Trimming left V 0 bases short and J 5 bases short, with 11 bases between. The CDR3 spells CASSLAAGVDEQYF. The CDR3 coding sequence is TGTGCCAGCAGCTTAGCAGCGGGTGTCGACGAGCAGTACTTC.

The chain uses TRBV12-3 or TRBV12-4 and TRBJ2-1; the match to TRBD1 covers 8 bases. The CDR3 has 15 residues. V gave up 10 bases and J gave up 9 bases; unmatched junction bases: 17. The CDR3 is CANTGTGAVDCEQFF. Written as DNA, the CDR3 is TGTGCCAATACGGGGACAGGAGCGGTCGACTGTGAGCAGTTCTTC.

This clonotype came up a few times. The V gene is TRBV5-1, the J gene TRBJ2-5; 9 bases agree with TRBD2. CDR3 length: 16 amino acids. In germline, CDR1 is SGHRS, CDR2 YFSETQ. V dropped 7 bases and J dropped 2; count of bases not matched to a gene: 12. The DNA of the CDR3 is TGCGCCAGCGACTGGGGGACTAGCTGGGGTCAAGAGACCCAGTACTTC. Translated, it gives CASDWGTSWGQETQYF. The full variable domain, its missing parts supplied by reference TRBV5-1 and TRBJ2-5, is KAGVTQTPRYLIKTRGQQVTLSCSPISGHRSVSWYQQTPGQGLQFLFEYFSETQRNKGNFPGRFSGRQFSNSRSEMNVSTLELGDSALYLCASDWGTSWGQETQYFGPGTRLLVL.

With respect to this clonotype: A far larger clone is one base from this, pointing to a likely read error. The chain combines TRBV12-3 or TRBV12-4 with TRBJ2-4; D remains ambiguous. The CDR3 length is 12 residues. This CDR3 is CASSLAGNEQCF. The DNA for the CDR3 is TGTGCCAGCAGTTTAGCGGGGAACGAGCAGTGCTTC.

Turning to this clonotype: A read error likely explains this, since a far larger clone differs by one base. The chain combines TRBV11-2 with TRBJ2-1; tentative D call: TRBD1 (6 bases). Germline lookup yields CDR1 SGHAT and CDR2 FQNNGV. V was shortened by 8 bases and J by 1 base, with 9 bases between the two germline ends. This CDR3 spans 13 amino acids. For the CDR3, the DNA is TGTGCCAGCCAGGACAGTTCCTACAATGAGCAGTTCTTC. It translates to CASQDSSYNEQFF.

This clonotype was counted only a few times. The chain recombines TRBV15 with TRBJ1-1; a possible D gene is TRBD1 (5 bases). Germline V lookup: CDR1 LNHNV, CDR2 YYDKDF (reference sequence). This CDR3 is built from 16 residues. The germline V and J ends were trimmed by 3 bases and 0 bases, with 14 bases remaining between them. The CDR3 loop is CATSSSWGSMNTEAFF. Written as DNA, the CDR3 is TGTGCCACCAGCAGTTCATGGGGCTCGATGAACACTGAAGCTTTCTTT.

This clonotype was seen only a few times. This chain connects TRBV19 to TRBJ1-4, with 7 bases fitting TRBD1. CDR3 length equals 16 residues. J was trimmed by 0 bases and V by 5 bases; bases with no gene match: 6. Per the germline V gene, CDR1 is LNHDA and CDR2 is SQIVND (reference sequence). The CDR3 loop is CASSLTGTATNEKLFF. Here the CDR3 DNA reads TGTGCCAGTAGTCTTACCGGGACAGCAACTAATGAAAAACTGTTTTTT.

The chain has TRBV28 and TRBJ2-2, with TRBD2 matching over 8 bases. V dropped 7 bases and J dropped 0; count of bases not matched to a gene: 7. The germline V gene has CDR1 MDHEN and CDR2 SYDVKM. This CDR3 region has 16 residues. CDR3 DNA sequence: TGTGCCAGCATCAAGGGTAGCGGGGCGAACACCGGGGAGCTGTTTTTT. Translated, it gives CASIKGSGANTGELFF.

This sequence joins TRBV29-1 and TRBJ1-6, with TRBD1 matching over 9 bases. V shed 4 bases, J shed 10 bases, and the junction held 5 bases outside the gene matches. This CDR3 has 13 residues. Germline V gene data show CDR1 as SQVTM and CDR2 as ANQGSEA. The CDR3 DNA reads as TGCAGCGTTGGGGACAGGGAGGGCTCACCCCTCCACTTT. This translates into CSVGDREGSPLHF.

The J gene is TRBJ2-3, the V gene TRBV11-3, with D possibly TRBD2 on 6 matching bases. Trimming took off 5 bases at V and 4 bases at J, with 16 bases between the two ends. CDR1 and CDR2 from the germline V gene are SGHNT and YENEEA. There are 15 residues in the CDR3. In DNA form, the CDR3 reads TGTGCCAGCAGCCCGAGGAGGGTCGATGCAGATACGCAGTATTTT. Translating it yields CASSPRRVDADTQYF.

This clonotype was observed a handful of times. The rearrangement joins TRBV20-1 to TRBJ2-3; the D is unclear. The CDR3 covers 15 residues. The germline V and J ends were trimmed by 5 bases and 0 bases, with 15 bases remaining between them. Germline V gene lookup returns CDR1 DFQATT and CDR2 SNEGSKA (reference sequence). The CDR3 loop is CSAPWTADSTDTQYF. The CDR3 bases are TGCAGTGCTCCTTGGACCGCGGATAGCACAGATACGCAGTATTTT.